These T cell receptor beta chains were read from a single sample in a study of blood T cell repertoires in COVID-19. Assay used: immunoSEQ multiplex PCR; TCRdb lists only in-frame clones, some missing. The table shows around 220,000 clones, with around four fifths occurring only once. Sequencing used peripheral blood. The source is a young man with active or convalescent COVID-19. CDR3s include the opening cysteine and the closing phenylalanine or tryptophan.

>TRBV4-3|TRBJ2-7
CASSQEIAVSSYEQYF
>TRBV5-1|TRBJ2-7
CASSLGGSAYEQYF
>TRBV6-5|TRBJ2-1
CASSRGLAGGHEFF
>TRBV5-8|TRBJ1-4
CASSFTGEKLFF
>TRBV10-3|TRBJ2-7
CAISERRATFNEQYF
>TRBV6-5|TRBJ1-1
CASSYGTGTASEAFF
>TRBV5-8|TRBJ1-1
CASSLGTGMRNTEAFF
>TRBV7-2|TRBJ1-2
CASSLGPDRGGGYTF
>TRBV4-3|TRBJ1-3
CASSQDTGSGNTIYF
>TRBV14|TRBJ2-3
CASSQVAGPLTGTDTQYF
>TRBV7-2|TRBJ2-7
CASSWGQAIEQYF
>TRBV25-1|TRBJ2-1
CASSEGLLAGDEQFF
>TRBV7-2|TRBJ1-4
CASSKDRGGANEKLFF
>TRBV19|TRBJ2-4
CASSIIRGLKNIQYF
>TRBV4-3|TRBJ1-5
CASSQEWEINQPQHF
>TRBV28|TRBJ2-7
CASSYLPFDRMAYEQYF
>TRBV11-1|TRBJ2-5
CASSLGGQGLQETQYF
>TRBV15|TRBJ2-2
CATSKWDSPTGELFF
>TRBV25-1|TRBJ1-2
CASSEFPDRVNGYTF
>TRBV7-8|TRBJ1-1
CASSPLVELRTEAFF
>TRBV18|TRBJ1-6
CASSLGQANSPLHF
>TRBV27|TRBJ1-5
CASSRQAYSNQPQHF
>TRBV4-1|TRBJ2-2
CASSQVGGLGTGELFF
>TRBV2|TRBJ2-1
CASRLTSGGHNEQFF
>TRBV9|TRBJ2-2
CASSVMPGTSGRGDGELFF
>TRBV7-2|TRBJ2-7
CASSLVSGRFYEQYF
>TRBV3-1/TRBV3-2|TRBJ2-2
CASSHSVTGELFF
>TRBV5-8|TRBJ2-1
CASSLAYRGNEQFF
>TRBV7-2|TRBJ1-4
CASSSDRAGEKLFF
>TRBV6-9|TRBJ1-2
CASSYEGANGYTF
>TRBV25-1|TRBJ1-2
CASSGTEGGSKGYTF
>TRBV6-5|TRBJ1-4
CASSYSGGRSEKLFF
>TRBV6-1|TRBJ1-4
CASSEIETAPLNEKLFF
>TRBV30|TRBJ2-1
CAWTVLAATAFPNEQFF
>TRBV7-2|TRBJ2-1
CASSQGQGIYASSYNEQFF
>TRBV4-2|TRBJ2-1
CASSLSRTSGSGEQFF
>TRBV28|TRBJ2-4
CASSLGLAKNIQYF
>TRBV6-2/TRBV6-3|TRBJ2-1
CASSSRLAGGGNEQFF
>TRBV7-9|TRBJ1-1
CASSPWTGNTEAFF
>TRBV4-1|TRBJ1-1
CASSHQTGVLTEAFF
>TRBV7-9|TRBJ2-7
CASSLDGESDEQYF
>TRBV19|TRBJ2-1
CASRQVANSYNEQFF
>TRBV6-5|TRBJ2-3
CASSPSGSRTDTQYF
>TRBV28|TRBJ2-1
CASSSPTRYEQFF
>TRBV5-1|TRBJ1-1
CASSLGAGLNTEAFF
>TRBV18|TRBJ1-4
CASSRGQYEKLFF
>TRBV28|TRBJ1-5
CASSWRGRQPQHF
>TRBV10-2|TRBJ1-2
CASRTGGSGGYTF
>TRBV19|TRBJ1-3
CASSTPTASSGNTIYF
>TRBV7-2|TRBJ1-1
CASSTTRTGGEAFF
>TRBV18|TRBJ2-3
CASFSDRLNTDTQYF
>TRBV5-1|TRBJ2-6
CASSSGQGEANVLTF